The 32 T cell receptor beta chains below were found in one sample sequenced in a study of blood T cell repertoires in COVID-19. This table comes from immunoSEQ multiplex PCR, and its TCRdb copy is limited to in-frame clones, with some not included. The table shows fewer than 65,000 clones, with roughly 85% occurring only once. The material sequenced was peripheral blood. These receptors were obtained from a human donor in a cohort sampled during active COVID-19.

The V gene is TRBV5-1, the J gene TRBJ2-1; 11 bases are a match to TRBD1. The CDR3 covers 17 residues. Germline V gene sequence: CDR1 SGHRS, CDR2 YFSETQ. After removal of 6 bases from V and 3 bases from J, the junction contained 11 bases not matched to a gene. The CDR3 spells CASTWESGTGGYNEQFF. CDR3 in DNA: TGCGCCAGCACTTGGGAATCCGGGACAGGGGGCTACAATGAGCAGTTCTTC.

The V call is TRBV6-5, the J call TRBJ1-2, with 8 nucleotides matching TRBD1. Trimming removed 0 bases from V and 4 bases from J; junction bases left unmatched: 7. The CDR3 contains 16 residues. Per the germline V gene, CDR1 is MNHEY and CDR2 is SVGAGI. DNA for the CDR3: TGTGCCAGCAGTTACTCGGGCAGGGGGCCTAGCTATGGCTACACCTTC. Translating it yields CASSYSGRGPSYGYTF.

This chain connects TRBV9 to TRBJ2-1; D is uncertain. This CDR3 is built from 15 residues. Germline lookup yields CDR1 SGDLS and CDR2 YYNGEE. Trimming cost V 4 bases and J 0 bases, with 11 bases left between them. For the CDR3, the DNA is TGTGCCAGCAGCCCCCACTCCGGCTCCTACAATGAGCAGTTCTTC. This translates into CASSPHSGSYNEQFF. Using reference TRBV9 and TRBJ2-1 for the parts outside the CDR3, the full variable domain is DSGVTQTPKHLITATGQRVTLRCSPRSGDLSVYWYQQSLDQGLQFLIQYYNGEERAKGNILERFSAQQFPDLHSELNLSSLELGDSALYFCASSPHSGSYNEQFFGPGTRLTVL.

CDR3 protein: CASRELGQGVAGELFF. CDR3 nucleotides: TGTGCCAGCAGAGAGTTGGGACAGGGGGTTGCCGGGGAGCTGTTTTTT. This chain joins TRBV11-2 and TRBJ2-2, with TRBD1 matching over 11 bases. V shed 6 bases, J shed 6 bases, and the junction held 9 bases outside the gene matches. There are 16 residues in the CDR3. From germline, CDR1 is SGHAT and CDR2 FQNNGV.

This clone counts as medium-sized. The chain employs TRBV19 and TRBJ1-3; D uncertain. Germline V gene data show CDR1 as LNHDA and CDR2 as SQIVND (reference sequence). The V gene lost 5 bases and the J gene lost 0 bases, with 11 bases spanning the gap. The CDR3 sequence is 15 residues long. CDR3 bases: TGTGCCAGTAGTGTACATTCTGACTCTGGAAACACCATATATTTT. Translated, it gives CASSVHSDSGNTIYF.

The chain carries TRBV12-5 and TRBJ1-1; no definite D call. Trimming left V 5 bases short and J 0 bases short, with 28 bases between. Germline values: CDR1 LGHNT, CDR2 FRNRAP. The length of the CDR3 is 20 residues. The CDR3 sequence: CASGPFRSGLNTPMNTEAFF. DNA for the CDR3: TGTGCTAGTGGTCCCTTCCGTTCGGGTCTCAATACCCCCATGAACACTGAAGCTTTCTTT.

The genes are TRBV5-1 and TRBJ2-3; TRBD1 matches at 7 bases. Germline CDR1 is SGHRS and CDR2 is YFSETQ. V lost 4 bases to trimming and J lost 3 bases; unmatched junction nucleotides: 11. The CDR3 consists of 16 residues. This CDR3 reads CASSAVNRGETDTQYF. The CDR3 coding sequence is TGCGCCAGCAGCGCGGTAAACAGGGGCGAGACAGATACGCAGTATTTT.

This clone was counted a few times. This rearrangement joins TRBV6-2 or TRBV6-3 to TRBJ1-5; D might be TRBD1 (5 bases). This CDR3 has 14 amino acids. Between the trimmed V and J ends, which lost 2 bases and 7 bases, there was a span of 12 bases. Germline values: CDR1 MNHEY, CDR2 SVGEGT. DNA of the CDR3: TGTGCCAGCAGTTACGGGCAGGGTCAACAGCCCCAGCATTTT. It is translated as CASSYGQGQQPQHF.

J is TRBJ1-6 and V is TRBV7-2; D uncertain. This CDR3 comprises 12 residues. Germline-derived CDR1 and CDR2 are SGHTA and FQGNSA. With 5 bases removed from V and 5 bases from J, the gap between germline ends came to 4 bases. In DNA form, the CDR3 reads TGTGCCAGCAGCCGGGATAATTCACCCCTCCACTTT. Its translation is CASSRDNSPLHF.

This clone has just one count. For the CDR3, the DNA is TGTGCCAGCAGTTACCAAGCAGGGCCCACAGATACGCAGTATTTT. As protein: CASSYQAGPTDTQYF. The rearrangement links TRBV6-2 or TRBV6-3 to TRBJ2-3; tentative D call: TRBD1 (5 bases). This CDR3 region has 15 residues. The germline V gene has CDR1 MNHEY and CDR2 SVGEGT. V gave up 2 bases and J gave up 2 bases, with 11 bases separating them.

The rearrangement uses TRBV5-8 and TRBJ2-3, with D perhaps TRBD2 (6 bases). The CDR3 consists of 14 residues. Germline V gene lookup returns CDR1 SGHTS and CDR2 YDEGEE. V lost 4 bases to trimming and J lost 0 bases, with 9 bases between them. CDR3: CASSRRGSTDTQYF. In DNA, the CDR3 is TGTGCCAGCAGCCGGAGGGGTAGCACAGATACGCAGTATTTT.

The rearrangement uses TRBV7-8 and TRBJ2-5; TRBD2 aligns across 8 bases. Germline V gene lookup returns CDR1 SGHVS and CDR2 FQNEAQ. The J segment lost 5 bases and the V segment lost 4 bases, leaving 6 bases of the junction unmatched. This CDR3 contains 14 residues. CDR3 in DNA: TGTGCCAGCAGCTCCCGGACTAGCCAGGAGACCCAGTACTTC. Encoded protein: CASSSRTSQETQYF.

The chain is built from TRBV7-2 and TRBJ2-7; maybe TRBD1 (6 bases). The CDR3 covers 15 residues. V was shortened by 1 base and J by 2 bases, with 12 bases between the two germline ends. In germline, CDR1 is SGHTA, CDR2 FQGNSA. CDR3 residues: CASSLVGAGTYEQYF. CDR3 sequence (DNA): TGTGCCAGCAGCTTAGTGGGGGCCGGAACCTACGAGCAGTACTTC.

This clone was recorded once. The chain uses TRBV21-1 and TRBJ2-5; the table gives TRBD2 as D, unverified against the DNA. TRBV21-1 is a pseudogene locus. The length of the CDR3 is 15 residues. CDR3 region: CASSVSGGAWETQYF. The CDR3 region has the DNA TGTGCCAGCAGCGTTAGCGGGGGGGCGTGGGAGACCCAGTACTTC.

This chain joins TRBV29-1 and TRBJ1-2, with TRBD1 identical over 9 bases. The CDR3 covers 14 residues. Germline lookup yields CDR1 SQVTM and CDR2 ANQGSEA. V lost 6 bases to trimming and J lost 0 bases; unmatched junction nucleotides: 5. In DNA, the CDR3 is TGCAGCGTGGTGGGACAGGGAACTAACTATGGCTACACCTTC. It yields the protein CSVVGQGTNYGYTF.

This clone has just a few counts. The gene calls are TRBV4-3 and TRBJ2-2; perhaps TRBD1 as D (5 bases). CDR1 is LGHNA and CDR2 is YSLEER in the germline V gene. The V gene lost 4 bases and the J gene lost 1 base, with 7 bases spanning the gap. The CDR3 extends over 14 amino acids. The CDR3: CASSLTGNTGELFF. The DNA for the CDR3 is TGCGCCAGCAGCCTCACAGGGAACACCGGGGAGCTGTTTTTT.

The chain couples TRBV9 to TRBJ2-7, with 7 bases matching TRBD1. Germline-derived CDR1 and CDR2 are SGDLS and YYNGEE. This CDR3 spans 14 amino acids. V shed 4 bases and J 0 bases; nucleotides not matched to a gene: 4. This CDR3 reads CASSLTGDSYEQYF. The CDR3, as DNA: TGTGCCAGCAGCTTAACAGGGGACTCCTACGAGCAGTACTTC.

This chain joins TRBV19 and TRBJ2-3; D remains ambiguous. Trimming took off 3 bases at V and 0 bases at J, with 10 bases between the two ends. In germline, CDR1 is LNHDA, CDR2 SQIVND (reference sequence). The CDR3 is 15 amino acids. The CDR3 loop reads CASSILSTSTDTQYF. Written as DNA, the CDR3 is TGTGCCAGTAGTATTCTCTCGACTAGCACAGATACGCAGTATTTT.

The CDR3 reads CASSEVPPKSSGANVLTF. The CDR3 DNA reads as TGTGCCAGCAGTGAAGTACCCCCTAAAAGCTCTGGGGCCAACGTCCTGACTTTC. V and J are TRBV6-1 and TRBJ2-6; no firm D call. The CDR3 is 18 amino acids. Trimming pared 1 base from V and 0 bases from J, leaving 13 bases between. Germline assignment: CDR1 MNHNS and CDR2 SASEGT.

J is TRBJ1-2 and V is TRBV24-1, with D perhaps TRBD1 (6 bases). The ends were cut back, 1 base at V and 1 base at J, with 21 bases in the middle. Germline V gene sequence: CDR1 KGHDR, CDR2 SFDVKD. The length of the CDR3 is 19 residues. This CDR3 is CATSDFSLRGGPDNYGYTF. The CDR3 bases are TGTGCCACCAGTGATTTCTCACTTAGGGGGGGGCCTGATAACTATGGCTACACCTTC.

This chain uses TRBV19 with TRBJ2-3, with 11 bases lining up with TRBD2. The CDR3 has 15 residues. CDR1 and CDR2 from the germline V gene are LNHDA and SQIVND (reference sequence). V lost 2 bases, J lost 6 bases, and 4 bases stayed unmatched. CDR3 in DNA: TGTGCCAGTAGTATAACCGGGACTAGCGGTGATACGCAGTATTTT. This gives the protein CASSITGTSGDTQYF.

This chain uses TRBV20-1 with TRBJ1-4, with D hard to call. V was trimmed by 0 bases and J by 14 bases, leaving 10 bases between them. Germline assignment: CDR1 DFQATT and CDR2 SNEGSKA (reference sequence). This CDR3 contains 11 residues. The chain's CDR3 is CSARDPLTLFF. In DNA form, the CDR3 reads TGCAGTGCTAGAGATCCCCTTACTCTGTTTTTT.

The CDR3 loop is CASSPTSGAYNEQFF. CDR3 sequence (DNA): TGTGCCAGCAGTCCGACTAGCGGGGCGTACAATGAGCAGTTCTTC. This chain connects TRBV27 to TRBJ2-1, with 11 nucleotides matching TRBD2. V shed 5 bases and J 4 bases; nucleotides not matched to a gene: 4. Per the germline V gene, CDR1 is MNHEY and CDR2 is SMNVEV (reference sequence). The CDR3 sequence is 15 residues long.

CDR3 region: CASSQARGLAWETQYF. CDR3 nucleotide sequence: TGTGCCAGCAGCCAAGCTCGAGGACTAGCGTGGGAGACCCAGTACTTC. V gene TRBV3-1 (or the pseudogene TRBV3-2) combines with J gene TRBJ2-5; 9 bases line up with TRBD2. After removal of 1 base from V and 5 bases from J, the junction contained 8 bases not matched to a gene. CDR3 length equals 16 residues. Germline lookup yields CDR1 LGHDT and CDR2 YNNKEL (reference sequence).

DNA of the CDR3: TGTGCCAGCAGTGAGGGGACTAGCGGGGCAGATACGCAGTATTTT. Its protein is CASSEGTSGADTQYF. The chain carries TRBV6-4 and TRBJ2-3; TRBD2 agrees at 13 bases. V dropped 3 bases and J dropped 4; count of bases not matched to a gene: 1. The V gene's germline CDR1 is MRHNA and CDR2 SNTAGT. There are 15 residues in the CDR3.

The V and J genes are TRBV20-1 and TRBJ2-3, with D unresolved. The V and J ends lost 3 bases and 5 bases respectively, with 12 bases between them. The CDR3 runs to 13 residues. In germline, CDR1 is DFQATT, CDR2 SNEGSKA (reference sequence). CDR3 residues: CSASPGLVDTQYF. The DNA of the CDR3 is TGCAGTGCTAGTCCCGGTCTGGTAGATACGCAGTATTTT.

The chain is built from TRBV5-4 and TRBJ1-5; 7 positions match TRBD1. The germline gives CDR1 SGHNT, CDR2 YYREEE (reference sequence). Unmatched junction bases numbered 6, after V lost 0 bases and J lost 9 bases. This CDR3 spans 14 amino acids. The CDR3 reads CASSLDRGPGPQHF. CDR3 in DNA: TGTGCCAGCAGCTTGGACAGGGGACCGGGGCCCCAGCATTTT.

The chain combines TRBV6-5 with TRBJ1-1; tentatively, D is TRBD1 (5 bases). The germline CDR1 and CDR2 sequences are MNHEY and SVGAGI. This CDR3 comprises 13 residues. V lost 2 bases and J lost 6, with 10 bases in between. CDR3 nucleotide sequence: TGTGCCAGCAGTTACGGCGGGACTTCTGAAGCTTTCTTT. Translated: CASSYGGTSEAFF.

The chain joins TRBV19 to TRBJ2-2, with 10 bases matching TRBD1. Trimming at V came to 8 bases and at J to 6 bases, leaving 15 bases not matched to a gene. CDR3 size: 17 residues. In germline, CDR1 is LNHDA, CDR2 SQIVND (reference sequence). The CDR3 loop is CASPPNPGQGRPGELFF. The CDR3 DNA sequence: TGTGCCAGTCCTCCAAATCCGGGACAGGGGAGACCCGGGGAGCTGTTTTTT.

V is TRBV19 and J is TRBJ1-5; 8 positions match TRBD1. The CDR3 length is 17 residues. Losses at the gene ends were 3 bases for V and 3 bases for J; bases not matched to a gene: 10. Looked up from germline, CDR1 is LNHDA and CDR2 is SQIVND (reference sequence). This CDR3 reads CASSMGVRGRTNQPQHF. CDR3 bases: TGTGCCAGTAGTATGGGGGTCAGGGGGCGAACCAATCAGCCCCAGCATTTT.

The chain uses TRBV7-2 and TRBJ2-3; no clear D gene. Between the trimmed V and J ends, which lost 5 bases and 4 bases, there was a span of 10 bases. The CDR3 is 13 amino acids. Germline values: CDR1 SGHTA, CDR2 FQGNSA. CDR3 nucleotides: TGTGCCAGCAGCCCGCTGACTCCAGATACGCAGTATTTT. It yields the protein CASSPLTPDTQYF.

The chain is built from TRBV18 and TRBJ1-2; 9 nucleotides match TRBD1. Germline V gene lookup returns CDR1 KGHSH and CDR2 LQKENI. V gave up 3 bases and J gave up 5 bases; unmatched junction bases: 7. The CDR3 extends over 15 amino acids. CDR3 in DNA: TGTGCCAGCTCACCCCCCGGGACAGGGACATATGGCTACACCTTC. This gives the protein CASSPPGTGTYGYTF. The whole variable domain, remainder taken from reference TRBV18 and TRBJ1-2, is NAGVMQNPRHLVRRRGQEARLRCSPMKGHSHVYWYRQLPEEGLKFMVYLQKENIIDESGMPKERFSAEFPKEGPSILRIQQVVRGDSAAYFCASSPPGTGTYGYTFGSGTRLTVV.